Presented here are 14 T cell receptor beta chains from one specimen sequenced in a study of post-analysis software for immune sequencing data. Study-wide results and limits: Patients used several TRBV segments, including TRBV5-6, TRBV5-1 and TRBV20-1, more often than controls.

Antigen specificity for these receptors is unknown. Unique molecular identifiers featured in each of the TCR beta cDNA libraries. TCRdb re-analysed the PCR reads in MiXCR, keeping a single row per CDR3 protein. The data show hundreds of thousands of distinct CDR3 sequences, roughly 58% seen once. The source material was blood. Receptors originate from a girl aged 5-17 years with multiple sclerosis.

The rearrangement links TRBV10-3 to TRBJ2-1, with TRBD2 identical over 10 bases. Germline assignment: CDR1 ENHRY and CDR2 SYGVKD. With V trimmed by 7 bases and J by 3 bases, 6 bases remained unmatched. The CDR3 loop spans 15 amino acids. Here the CDR3 DNA reads TGTGCCATCAAAAAAGCGGGAGGGGACTACAATGAGCAGTTCTTC. Encoded protein: CAIKKAGGDYNEQFF.

Note on this clonotype: The junction and the germline gene differ at one end; a read error may be behind it. The genes are TRBV5-1 and TRBJ1-4; 9 bases match TRBD1. The CDR3 is 19 amino acids. Germline assignment: CDR1 SGHRS and CDR2 YFSETQ. The DNA of the CDR3 is TGCGCCAGCAGCTCCCAACGTGGGACAGGGTTTAGTCCTAACGAAAAACTGTTTTTT. It translates to CASSSQRGTGFSPNEKLFF.

This clonotype was seen a handful of times. This sequence joins TRBV7-3 and TRBJ2-1; TRBD2 matches at 10 bases. CDR1 SGHTA and CDR2 FQGTGA come from the germline V gene. The trim removed 0 bases at V and 2 bases at J, leaving 4 bases unmatched. The CDR3 loop spans 17 amino acids. The CDR3, as DNA: TGTGCCAGCAGCTTAACTCTAGCGGGGGTGACCTACAATGAGCAGTTCTTC. Translation gives CASSLTLAGVTYNEQFF.

The gene calls are TRBV20-1 and TRBJ1-1; TRBD1 aligns across 7 bases. Looked up from germline, CDR1 is DFQATT and CDR2 is SNEGSKA (reference sequence). This CDR3 has 15 residues. The V and J ends lost 6 bases and 1 base, in that order; junction bases with no gene match: 11. The chain's CDR3 is CSAPRGQGGNTEAFF. DNA for the CDR3: TGCAGTGCGCCTCGTGGGCAGGGGGGGAACACTGAAGCTTTCTTT.

A few counts support this clonotype. J is TRBJ2-6 and V is TRBV5-8; D is perhaps TRBD2 (5 bases). The CDR3 extends over 19 amino acids. V was pared by 1 base and J by 0 bases, with 17 bases between. CDR1 and CDR2 from the germline V gene are SGHTS and YDEGEE. The CDR3 nucleotides are TGTGCCAGCAGCTTGCTCCGGGGTCAGGCCCGCTCTGGGGCCAACGTCCTGACTTTC. As protein: CASSLLRGQARSGANVLTF.

This clonotype was counted a few times. The chain employs TRBV20-1 and TRBJ2-1, with a possible D match to TRBD1 (5 bases). Trimming removed 1 base from V and 5 bases from J, with 12 bases in between. The CDR3 runs 14 residues. Germline CDR1 and CDR2: DFQATT and SNEGSKA (reference sequence). CDR3 bases: TGCAGTGCTAGAGGCCAGGACAAGCACAATGAGCAGTTCTTC. As protein: CSARGQDKHNEQFF.

The chain uses TRBV5-1 and TRBJ1-4; possibly TRBD1 for D (6 bases). CDR3 size: 14 residues. The V gene lost 4 bases and the J gene lost 5 bases, with 12 bases spanning the gap. Germline CDR1 reads SGHRS; CDR2 reads YFSETQ. For the CDR3, the DNA is TGCGCCAGCAGCCCGGGGGGGGCGAATGAAAAACTGTTTTTT. Translating gives CASSPGGANEKLFF.

The chain carries TRBV15 and TRBJ2-2, with 7 bases fitting TRBD1. Trimming removed 0 bases from V and 2 bases from J; junction bases left unmatched: 6. The CDR3 is 17 amino acids. Germline V gene data show CDR1 as LNHNV and CDR2 as YYDKDF (reference sequence). CDR3 nucleotides: TGTGCCACCAGCAGAGAGAAGGGGGCCTCCAACACCGGGGAGCTGTTTTTT. Translation: CATSREKGASNTGELFF.

As for this clonotype: This could be a read error, since a much larger clone is one nucleotide away. The chain uses TRBV20-1 and TRBJ2-5; 7 bases agree with TRBD2. Germline V gene data show CDR1 as DFQATT and CDR2 as SNEGSKA (reference sequence). The CDR3 has 14 amino acids. The CDR3 DNA reads as TGCAGTGCTAGAGGTCTAGCGGCTCAAGGGACCCAGTACTTC. This gives the protein CSARGLAAQGTQYF.

J is TRBJ1-2 and V is TRBV7-9, with 9 bases lining up with TRBD1. Germline assignment: CDR1 SEHNR and CDR2 FQNEAQ (reference sequence). The CDR3 has 15 residues. Germline trimming cut 5 bases from V and 6 bases from J; bases unmatched to any gene: 10. The CDR3 spells CASSPRQGGYDGYTF. In nucleotides, the CDR3 is TGTGCCAGCAGCCCCCGACAGGGGGGGTACGATGGCTACACCTTC.

This clonotype was detected once. The rearrangement uses TRBV29-1 and TRBJ2-7, with D possibly being TRBD2 (5 bases). Trimming pared 5 bases from V and 2 bases from J, leaving 10 bases between. The CDR3 is made up of 12 amino acids. Germline V CDR1 and CDR2: SQVTM, ANQGSEA. In DNA form, the CDR3 reads TGCAGCGTTACGGGAATGGCCTACGAGCAGTACTTC. Encoded protein: CSVTGMAYEQYF.

This clonotype appeared a few times. The CDR3 region has the DNA TGCGCCAGCAGCCAAGAAAGTCAGGGGTCCTACGAGCAGTACTTC. Residues: CASSQESQGSYEQYF. The V call is TRBV4-1, the J call TRBJ2-7; tentative D call: TRBD1 (6 bases). The V end lost 0 bases, the J end lost 1 base, and 10 bases lay between the germline ends. The CDR3 totals 15 residues. Looked up from germline, CDR1 is MGHRA and CDR2 is YSYEKL.

This clonotype was seen just once. The chain is built from TRBV6-5 and TRBJ2-7; D might be TRBD1 (6 bases). Per germline, CDR1 MNHEY and CDR2 SVGAGI. This CDR3 spans 15 amino acids. V was pared by 0 bases and J by 1 base, with 10 bases between. Written as DNA, the CDR3 is TGTGCCAGCAGTTACTCGTATCAGGGGTCCTACGAGCAGTACTTC. Its protein product is CASSYSYQGSYEQYF.

The chain combines TRBV29-1 with TRBJ2-1; TRBD2 matches 8 bases. V was pared by 6 bases and J by 5 bases, with 6 bases of the junction left unmatched. Germline CDR1 SQVTM, CDR2 ANQGSEA. The CDR3 sequence is 13 residues long. The CDR3 spells CSVKGLADNEQFF. In DNA form, the CDR3 reads TGCAGCGTGAAAGGACTAGCTGACAATGAGCAGTTCTTC.